Here is one TCR beta chain with its context. Its antigen is undetermined. The study ran its PCR with 60 Vbeta and 13 Jbeta primers. Assay used: immunoSEQ multiplex PCR; TCRdb lists only in-frame clones, some missing. Of about 140,000 clones in the sample, over 60% are singletons; the top ten hold less than 1.5%. This specimen comes from a study of cytomegalovirus exposure and HLA in healthy donors. CDR1 is PRHDT, CDR2 FYEKMQ, per germline (reference sequence). CDR3 length equals 16 residues. V lost 2 bases, J lost 2 bases, and 14 bases lay in between. Study-wide points: Cytomegalovirus status was reportedly diagnosed by the classifier with high sensitivity and specificity. The number of N-insertions in an Asian-associated ancestry cluster was reportedly below the approximately 680-donor mean in a later analysis. Presence/absence analyses took donor sequencing depth as roughly uniform.

The material sequenced was PBMCs. This chain connects TRBV13 to TRBJ2-3; possible D gene TRBD2, 6 bases. This TCR derives from a male donor in good health and CMV-seropositive. CDR3 in DNA: TGTGCCAGCAGCTTACGGGCTAGCGCCTTCACAGATACGCAGTATTTT. Translation gives CASSLRASAFTDTQYF.